This T cell receptor (beta chain) was obtained from a study of blood T cell repertoires in COVID-19. Study-wide context: Whether acute or convalescent, the COVID-19 samples came from the United States, Italy and Spain.

CDR1 is KGHSH, CDR2 LQKENI, per germline. The CDR3 is 13 residues long. J gave up 5 bases and V 5 bases, and 5 bases lay outside the gene matches. Sequencing was performed with immunoSEQ multiplex PCR; in TCRdb, only in-frame clones are kept and a portion is missing. The sample includes a few hundred thousand clones, 70% to 90% of them seen just once. This sequence joins TRBV18 and TRBJ2-7; 8 bases map to TRBD1. The sample was PBMCs or T cells enriched from blood (not recorded which). This receptor was identified in a woman aged 45-59 years who had been exposed to COVID-19. DNA for the CDR3: TGTGCCAGCTCATCGGACAGGGAGAACGAGCAGTACTTC. It encodes CASSSDRENEQYF.